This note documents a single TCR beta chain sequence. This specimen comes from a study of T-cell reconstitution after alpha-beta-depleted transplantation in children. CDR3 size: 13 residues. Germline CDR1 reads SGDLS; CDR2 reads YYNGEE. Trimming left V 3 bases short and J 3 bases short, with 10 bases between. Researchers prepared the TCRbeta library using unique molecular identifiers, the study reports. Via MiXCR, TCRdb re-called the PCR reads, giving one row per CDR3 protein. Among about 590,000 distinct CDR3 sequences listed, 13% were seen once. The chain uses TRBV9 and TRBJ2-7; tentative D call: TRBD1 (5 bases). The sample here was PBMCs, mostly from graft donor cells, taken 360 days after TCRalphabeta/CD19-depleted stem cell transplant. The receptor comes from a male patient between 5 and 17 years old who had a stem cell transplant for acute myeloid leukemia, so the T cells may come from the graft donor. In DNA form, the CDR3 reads TGTGCCAGCAGCGCCGGACACCGCTACGAGCAGTACTTC. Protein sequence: CASSAGHRYEQYF.